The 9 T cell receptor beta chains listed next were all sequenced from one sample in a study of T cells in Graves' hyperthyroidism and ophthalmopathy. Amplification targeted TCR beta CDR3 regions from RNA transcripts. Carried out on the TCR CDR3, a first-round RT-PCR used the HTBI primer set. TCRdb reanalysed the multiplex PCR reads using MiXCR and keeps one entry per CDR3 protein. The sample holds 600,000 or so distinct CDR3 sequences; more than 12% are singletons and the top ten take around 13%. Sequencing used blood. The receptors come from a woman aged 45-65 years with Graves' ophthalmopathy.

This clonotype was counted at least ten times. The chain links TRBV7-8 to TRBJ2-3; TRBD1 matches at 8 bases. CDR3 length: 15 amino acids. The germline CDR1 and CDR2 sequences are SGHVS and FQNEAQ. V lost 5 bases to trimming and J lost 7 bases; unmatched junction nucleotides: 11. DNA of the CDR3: TGTGCCAGCAGCATCCGGACAGGGTCCTCGAATACGCAGTATTTT. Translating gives CASSIRTGSSNTQYF.

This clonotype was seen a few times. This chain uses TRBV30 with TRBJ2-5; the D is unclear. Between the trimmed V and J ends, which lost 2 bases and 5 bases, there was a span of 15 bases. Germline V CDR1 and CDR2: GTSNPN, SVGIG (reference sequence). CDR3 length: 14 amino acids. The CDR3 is CAWSRKDIHETQYF. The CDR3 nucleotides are TGTGCCTGGAGTCGGAAAGACATCCACGAGACCCAGTACTTC.

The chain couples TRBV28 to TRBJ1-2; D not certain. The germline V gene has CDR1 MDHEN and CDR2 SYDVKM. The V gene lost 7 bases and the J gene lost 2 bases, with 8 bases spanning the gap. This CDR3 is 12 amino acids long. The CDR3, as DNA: TGTGCCAGCAACTCGGGGAACTATGGCTACACCTTC. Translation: CASNSGNYGYTF.

The CDR3 bases are TGTGCCAGCAGTGTCCGGGACAGGGGCCTTCCCCTCCACTTT. Amino acid sequence: CASSVRDRGLPLHF. This chain connects TRBV27 to TRBJ1-6; 10 bases map to TRBD1. V lost 5 bases and J lost 13; bases outside the gene matches: 8. From germline, CDR1 is MNHEY and CDR2 SMNVEV (reference sequence). The CDR3 runs 14 residues.

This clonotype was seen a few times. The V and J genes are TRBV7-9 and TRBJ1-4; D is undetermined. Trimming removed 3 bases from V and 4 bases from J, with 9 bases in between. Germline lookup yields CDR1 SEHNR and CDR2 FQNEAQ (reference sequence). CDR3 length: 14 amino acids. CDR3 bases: TGTGCCAGCAGCTTTTCGCTGATTAATGAAAAACTGTTTTTT. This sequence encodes CASSFSLINEKLFF.

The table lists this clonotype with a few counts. Here the CDR3 reads CASSTRTGTGGVETQYF. For the CDR3, the DNA is TGTGCCAGCAGTACCCGGACCGGGACAGGGGGTGTAGAGACCCAGTACTTC. This chain uses TRBV6-1 with TRBJ2-5, with TRBD1 matching 11 bases. The CDR3 covers 17 residues. V shed 5 bases and J 4 bases; nucleotides not matched to a gene: 12. Germline CDR1 is MNHNS and CDR2 is SASEGT.

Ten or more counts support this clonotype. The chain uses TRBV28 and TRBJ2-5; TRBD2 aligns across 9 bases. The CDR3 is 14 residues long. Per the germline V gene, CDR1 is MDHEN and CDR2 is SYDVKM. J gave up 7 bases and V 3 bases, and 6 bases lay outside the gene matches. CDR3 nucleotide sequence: TGTGCCAGCAGTTTCGGGACTAGCTCTGGGACCCAGTACTTC. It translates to CASSFGTSSGTQYF.

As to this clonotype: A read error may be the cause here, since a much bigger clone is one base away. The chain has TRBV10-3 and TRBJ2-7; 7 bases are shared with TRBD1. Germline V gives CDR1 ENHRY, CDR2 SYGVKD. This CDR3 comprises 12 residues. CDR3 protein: CAVRTGGYEQYF. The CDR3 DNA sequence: TGTGCCGTCAGGACAGGCGGCTACGAGCAGTACTTC.

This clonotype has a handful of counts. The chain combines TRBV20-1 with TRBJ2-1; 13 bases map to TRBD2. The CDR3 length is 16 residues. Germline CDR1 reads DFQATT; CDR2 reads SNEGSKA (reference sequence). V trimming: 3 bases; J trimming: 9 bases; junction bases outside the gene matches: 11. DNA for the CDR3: TGCAGTGCTAGGTCACTAGCGGGAGGGCCGGGAGGTGAGCAGTTCTTC. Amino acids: CSARSLAGGPGGEQFF.